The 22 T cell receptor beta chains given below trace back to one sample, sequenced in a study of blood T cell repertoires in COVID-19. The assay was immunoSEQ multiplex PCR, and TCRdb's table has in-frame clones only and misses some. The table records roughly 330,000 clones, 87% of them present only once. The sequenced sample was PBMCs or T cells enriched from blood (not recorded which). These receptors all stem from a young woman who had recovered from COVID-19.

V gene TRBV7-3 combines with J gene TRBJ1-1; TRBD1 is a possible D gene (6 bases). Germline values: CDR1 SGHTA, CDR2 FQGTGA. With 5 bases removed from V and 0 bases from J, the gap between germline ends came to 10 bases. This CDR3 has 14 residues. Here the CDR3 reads CASSPGQMNTEAFF. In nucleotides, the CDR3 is TGTGCCAGCAGCCCTGGACAGATGAACACTGAAGCTTTCTTT.

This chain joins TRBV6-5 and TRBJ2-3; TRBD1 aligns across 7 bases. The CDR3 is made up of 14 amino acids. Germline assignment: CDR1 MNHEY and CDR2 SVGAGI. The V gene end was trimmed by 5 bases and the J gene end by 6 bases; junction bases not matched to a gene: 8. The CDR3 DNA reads TGTGCCAGCAGTACCGGGACAGTCAGGGATACGCAGTATTTT. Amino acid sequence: CASSTGTVRDTQYF.

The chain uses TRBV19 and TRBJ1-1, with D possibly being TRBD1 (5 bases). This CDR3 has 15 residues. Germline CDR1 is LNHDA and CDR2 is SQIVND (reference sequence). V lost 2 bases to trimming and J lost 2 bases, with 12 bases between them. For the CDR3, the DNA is TGTGCCAGTAGTATAACCGGGGGACCCAACACTGAAGCTTTCTTT. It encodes CASSITGGPNTEAFF.

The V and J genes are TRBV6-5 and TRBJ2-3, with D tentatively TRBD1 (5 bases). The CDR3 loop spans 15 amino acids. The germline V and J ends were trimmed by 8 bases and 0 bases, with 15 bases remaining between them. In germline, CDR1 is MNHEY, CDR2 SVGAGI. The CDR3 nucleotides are TGTGCCAGCTCCCCAGGGCCCTTAAGCACAGATACGCAGTATTTT. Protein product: CASSPGPLSTDTQYF.

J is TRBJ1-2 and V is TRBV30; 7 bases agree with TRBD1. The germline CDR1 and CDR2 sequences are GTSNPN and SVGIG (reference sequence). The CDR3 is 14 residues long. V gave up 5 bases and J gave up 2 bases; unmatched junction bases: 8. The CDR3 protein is CAWAPTGPNYGYTF. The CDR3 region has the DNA TGTGCCTGGGCCCCGACAGGGCCCAACTATGGCTACACCTTC.

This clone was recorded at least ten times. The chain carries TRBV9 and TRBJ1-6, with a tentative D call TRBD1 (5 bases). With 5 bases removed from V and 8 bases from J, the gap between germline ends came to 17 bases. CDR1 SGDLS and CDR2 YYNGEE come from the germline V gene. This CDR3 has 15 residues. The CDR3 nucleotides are TGTGCCAGCAGTGAATCAGGGATTCTACATTCACCCCTCCACTTT. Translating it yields CASSESGILHSPLHF.

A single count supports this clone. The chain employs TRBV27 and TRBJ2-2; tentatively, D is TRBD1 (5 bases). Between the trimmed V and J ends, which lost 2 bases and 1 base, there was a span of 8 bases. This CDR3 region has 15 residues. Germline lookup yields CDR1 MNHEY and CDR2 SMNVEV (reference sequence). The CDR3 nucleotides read TGTGCCAGCAGTTTAGGACACCTGAACACCGGGGAGCTGTTTTTT. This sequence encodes CASSLGHLNTGELFF.

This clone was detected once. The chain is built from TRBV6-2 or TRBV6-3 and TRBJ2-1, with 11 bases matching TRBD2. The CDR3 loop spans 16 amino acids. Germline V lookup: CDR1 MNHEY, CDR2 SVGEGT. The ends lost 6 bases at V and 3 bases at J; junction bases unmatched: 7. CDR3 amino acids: CASSRAGTSGYNEQFF. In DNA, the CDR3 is TGTGCCAGCAGCCGCGCCGGGACTAGCGGCTACAATGAGCAGTTCTTC.

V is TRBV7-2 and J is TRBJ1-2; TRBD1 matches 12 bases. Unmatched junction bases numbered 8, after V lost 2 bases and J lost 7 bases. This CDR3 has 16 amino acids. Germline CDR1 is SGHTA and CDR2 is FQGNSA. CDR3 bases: TGTGCCAGCAGCTTATCTCCGGGACAGGGGGCGCCTGGCTACACCTTC. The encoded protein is CASSLSPGQGAPGYTF.

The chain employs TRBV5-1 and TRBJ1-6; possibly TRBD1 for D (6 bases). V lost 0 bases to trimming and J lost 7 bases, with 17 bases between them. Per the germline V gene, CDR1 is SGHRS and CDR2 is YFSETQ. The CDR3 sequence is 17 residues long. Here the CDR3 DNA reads TGCGCCAGCAGCTTGGTGGCAGGGGTGCTACGGAATTCACCCCTCCACTTT. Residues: CASSLVAGVLRNSPLHF.

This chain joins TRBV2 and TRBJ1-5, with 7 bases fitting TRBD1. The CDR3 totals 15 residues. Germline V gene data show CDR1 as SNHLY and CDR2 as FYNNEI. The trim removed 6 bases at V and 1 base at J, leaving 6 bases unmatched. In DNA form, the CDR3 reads TGTGCCAGCAGGATACAGGGGATCAGCAATCAGCCCCAGCATTTT. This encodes CASRIQGISNQPQHF.

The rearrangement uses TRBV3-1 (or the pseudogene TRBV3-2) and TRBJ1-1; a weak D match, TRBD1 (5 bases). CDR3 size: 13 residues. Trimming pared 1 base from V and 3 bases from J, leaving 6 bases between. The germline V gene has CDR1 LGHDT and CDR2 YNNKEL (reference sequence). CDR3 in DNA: TGTGCCAGCAGCCAAGGGGGGGACACTGAAGCTTTCTTT. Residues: CASSQGGDTEAFF.

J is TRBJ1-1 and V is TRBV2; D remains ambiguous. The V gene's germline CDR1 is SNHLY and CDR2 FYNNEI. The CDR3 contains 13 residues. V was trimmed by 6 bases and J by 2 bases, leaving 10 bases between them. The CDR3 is CASRTTLNTEAFF. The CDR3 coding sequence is TGTGCCAGCAGGACGACTCTCAACACTGAAGCTTTCTTT.

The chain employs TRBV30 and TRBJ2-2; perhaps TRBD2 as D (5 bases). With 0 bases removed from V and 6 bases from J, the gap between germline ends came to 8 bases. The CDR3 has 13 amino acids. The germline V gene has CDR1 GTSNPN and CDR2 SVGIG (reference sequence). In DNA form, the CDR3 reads TGTGCCTGGAGTGTAGAGGGTCCCGGGGAGCTGTTTTTT. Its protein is CAWSVEGPGELFF.

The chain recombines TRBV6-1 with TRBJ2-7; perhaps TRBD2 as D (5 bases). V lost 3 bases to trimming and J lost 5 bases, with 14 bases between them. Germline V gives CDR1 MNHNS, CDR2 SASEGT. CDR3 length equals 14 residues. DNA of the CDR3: TGTGCCAGCAGTGATTGGTCGGGAATGGACGAGCAGTACTTC. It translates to CASSDWSGMDEQYF.

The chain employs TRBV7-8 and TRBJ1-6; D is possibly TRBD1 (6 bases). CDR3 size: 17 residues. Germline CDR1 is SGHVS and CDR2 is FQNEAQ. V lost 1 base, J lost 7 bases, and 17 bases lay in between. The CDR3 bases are TGTGCCAGCAGCTTAGAATGGGGGCCTATCTTCAATTCACCCCTCCACTTT. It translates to CASSLEWGPIFNSPLHF.

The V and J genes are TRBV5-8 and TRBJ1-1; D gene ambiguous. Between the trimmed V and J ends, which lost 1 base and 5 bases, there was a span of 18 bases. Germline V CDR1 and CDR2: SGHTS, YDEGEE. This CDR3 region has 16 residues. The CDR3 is CASSLLKVLRETEAFF. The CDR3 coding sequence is TGTGCCAGCAGCTTGTTGAAAGTACTTCGGGAGACTGAAGCTTTCTTT.

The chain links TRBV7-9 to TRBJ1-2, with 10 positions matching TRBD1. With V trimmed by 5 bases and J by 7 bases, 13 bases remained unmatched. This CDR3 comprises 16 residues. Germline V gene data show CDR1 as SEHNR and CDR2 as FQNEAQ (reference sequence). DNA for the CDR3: TGTGCCAGCAGCCCACGGGGGGGACAGGGGCTGGTTGGCTACACCTTC. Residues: CASSPRGGQGLVGYTF. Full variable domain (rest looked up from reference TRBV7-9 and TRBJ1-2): DTGVSQNPRHKITKRGQNVTFRCDPISEHNRLYWYRQTLGQGPEFLTYFQNEAQLEKSRLLSDRFSAERPKGSFSTLEIQRTEQGDSAMYLCASSPRGGQGLVGYTFGSGTRLTVV.

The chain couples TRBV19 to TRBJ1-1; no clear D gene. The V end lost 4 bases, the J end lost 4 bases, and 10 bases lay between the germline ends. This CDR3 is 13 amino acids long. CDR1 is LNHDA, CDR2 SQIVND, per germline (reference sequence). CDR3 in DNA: TGTGCCAGTAGTACCTATTCGGGCACTGAAGCTTTCTTT. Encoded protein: CASSTYSGTEAFF. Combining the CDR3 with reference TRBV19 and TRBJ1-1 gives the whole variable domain DGGITQSPKYLFRKEGQNVTLSCEQNLNHDAMYWYRQDPGQGLRLIYYSQIVNDFQKGDIAEGYSVSREKKESFPLTVTSAQKNPTAFYLCASSTYSGTEAFFGQGTRLTVV.

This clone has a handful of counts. The CDR3 DNA is TGCGCCAGCAGCTCATTTCAGAATCCCGGGGGTGAAAAACTGTTTTTT. Translating it yields CASSSFQNPGGEKLFF. The V call is TRBV5-1, the J call TRBJ1-4; tentative D call: TRBD1 (5 bases). The CDR3 has 16 amino acids. CDR1 SGHRS and CDR2 YFSETQ come from the germline V gene. V was pared by 3 bases and J by 7 bases, with 19 bases between.

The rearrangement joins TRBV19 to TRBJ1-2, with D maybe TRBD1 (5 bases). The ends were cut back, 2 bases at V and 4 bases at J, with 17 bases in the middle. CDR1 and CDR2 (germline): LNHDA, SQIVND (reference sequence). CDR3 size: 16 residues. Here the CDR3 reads CASSISTGRSGYGYTF. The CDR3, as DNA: TGTGCCAGTAGTATATCCACAGGAAGGAGTGGCTATGGCTACACCTTC.

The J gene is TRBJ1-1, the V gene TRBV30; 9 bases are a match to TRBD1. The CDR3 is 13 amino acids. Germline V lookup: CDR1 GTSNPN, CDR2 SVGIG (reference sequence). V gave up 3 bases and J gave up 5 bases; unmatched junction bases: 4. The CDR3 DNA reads TGTGCCTGGAGAGGGACAGGGTGGACTGAAGCTTTCTTT. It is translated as CAWRGTGWTEAFF. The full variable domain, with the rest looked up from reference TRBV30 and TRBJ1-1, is SQTIHQWPATLVQPVGSPLSLECTVEGTSNPNLYWYRQAAGRGLQLLFYSVGIGQISSEVPQNLSASRPQDRQFILSSKKLLLSDSGFYLCAWRGTGWTEAFFGQGTRLTVV.